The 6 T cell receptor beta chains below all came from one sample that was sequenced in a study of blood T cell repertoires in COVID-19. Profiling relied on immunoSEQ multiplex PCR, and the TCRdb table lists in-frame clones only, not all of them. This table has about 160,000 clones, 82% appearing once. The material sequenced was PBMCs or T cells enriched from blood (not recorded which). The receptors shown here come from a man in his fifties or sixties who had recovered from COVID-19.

The CDR3 here is CASSRQPNYGYTF. The CDR3 nucleotides read TGTGCCAGTAGTAGACAACCCAACTATGGCTACACCTTC. The chain employs TRBV19 and TRBJ1-2; D not certain. V was trimmed by 4 bases and J by 2 bases, leaving 8 bases between them. Germline assignment: CDR1 LNHDA and CDR2 SQIVND (reference sequence). CDR3 length: 13 residues.

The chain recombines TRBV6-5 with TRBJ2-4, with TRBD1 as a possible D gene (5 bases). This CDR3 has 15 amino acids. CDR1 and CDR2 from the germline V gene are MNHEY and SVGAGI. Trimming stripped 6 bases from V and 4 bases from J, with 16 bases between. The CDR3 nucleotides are TGTGCCAGCAGCCACCGGAGTCAGGGAAAAAACATTCAGTACTTC. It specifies CASSHRSQGKNIQYF.

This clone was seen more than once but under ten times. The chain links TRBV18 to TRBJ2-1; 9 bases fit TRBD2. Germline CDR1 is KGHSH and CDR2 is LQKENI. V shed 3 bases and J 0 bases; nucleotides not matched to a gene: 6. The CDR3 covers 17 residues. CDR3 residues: CASSPNPGLASYNEQFF. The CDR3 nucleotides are TGTGCCAGCTCACCCAATCCGGGACTAGCCTCCTACAATGAGCAGTTCTTC.

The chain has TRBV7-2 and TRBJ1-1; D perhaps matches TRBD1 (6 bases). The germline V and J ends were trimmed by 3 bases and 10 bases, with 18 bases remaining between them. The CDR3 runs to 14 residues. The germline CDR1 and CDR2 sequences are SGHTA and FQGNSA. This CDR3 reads CASSLDGTPSGAFF. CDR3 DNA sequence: TGTGCCAGCAGCTTGGATGGGACACCAAGCGGAGCTTTCTTT. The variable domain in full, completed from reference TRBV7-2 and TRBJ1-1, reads GAGVSQSPSNKVTEKGKDVELRCDPISGHTALYWYRQSLGQGLEFLIYFQGNSAPDKSGLPSDRFSAERTGGSVSTLTIQRTQQEDSAVYLCASSLDGTPSGAFFGQGTRLTVV.

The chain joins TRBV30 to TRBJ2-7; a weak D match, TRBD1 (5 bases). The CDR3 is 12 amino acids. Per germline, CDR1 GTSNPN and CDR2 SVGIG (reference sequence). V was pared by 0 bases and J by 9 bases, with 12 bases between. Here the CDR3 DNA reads TGTGCCTGGAGTGTATTGGGGCCCGTGCAGTACTTC. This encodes CAWSVLGPVQYF.

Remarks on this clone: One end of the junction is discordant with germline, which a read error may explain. The CDR3 loop is CASALDGYNEQFF. Written as DNA, the CDR3 is TGTGCTAGTGCTTTGGACGGTTACAATGAGCAGTTCTTC. J is TRBJ2-1 and V is TRBV12-5; D not certain. The germline gives CDR1 LGHNT, CDR2 FRNRAP. The length of the CDR3 is 13 residues.